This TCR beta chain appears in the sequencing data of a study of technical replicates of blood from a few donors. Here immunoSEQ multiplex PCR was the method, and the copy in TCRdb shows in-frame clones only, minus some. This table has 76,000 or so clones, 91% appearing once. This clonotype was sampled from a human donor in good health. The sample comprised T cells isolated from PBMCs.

This chain's CDR3 is CASSSDRGHSYNEQFF. The CDR3 DNA reads TGTGCCAGCAGTTCCGACAGGGGACACTCCTACAATGAGCAGTTCTTC. The gene calls are TRBV6-6 and TRBJ2-1, with 8 nucleotides matching TRBD1. The CDR3 consists of 16 residues. From germline, CDR1 is MNHNY and CDR2 SVGAGI (reference sequence). Trimming at V came to 4 bases and at J to 0 bases, leaving 5 bases not matched to a gene.